This T cell receptor (beta chain) was obtained from a study of blood T cell repertoires in COVID-19. Trimming took 7 bases from V and 4 from J; bases not matched to a gene: 11. This CDR3 has 15 residues. Germline CDR1 is MDHEN and CDR2 is SYDVKM. How the authors handled the data: Amplification of reference gene primers provided the estimated nucleated cell counts. Some clones are missing from TCRdb's copy, which holds only in-frame ones; the method was immunoSEQ multiplex PCR. The V and J calls and the clone size are those of that table, but D and trimming were determined from the DNA. The sample has around 230,000 clones, approximately 83% seen once.

The TCR sequence derives from a woman in her 40s with acute COVID-19. This chain uses TRBV28 with TRBJ2-3, with 7 bases fitting TRBD2. Sequencing used PBMCs or T cells enriched from blood (not recorded which). The CDR3 spells CASTPASGVPDTQYF. CDR3 DNA: TGTGCCAGCACCCCAGCGAGCGGGGTGCCAGATACGCAGTATTTT.